This T cell receptor (beta chain) emerged from a study of blood T cell repertoires in COVID-19. At the level of the study: The United States, Italy and Spain supplied acute and convalescent COVID-19 samples.

Sequenced by immunoSEQ multiplex PCR; TCRdb stores in-frame clones only, minus some. The sample gives approximately 65,000 clones, 80% to 85% of which show up once; approximately 14% is in the top ten. Specimen: peripheral blood. The receptor was derived from a man aged 80 or over with acute or convalescent COVID-19.

The chain's CDR3 is CASSTPTSGRAAAKNIQYF. In DNA, the CDR3 is TGTGCCAGTAGTACGCCGACTAGCGGGAGGGCCGCCGCCAAAAACATTCAGTACTTC. This sequence joins TRBV19 and TRBJ2-4, with TRBD2 identical over 14 bases. The CDR3 totals 19 residues. The V and J ends lost 4 bases and 1 base, in that order; junction bases with no gene match: 9. The germline V gene encodes CDR1 LNHDA and CDR2 SQIVND (reference sequence).